The 5 T cell receptor beta chains reported below all come from one sample, sequenced in a study of blood T cell repertoires in COVID-19. Clones were read by immunoSEQ multiplex PCR, and TCRdb kept only the in-frame ones, dropping some. Of about 97,000 clones listed, about 85% are singletons. Sequenced material: peripheral blood. Receptors originate from a man in his forties or fifties with active COVID-19.

The CDR3 region is CASSYSGAEETQYF. CDR3 DNA: TGTGCCAGCAGCTATAGCGGGGCCGAAGAGACCCAGTACTTC. V and J are TRBV3-1 (or the pseudogene TRBV3-2) and TRBJ2-5; 8 bases match TRBD2. Per the germline V gene, CDR1 is LGHDT and CDR2 is YNNKEL (reference sequence). V lost 5 bases, J lost 3 bases, and 5 bases stayed unmatched. CDR3 length: 14 amino acids.

V usage is TRBV3-1 (or the pseudogene TRBV3-2) and J usage is TRBJ2-5; 10 nucleotides align to TRBD2. V was clipped by 2 bases and J by 8 bases; unmatched bases: 5. Germline V CDR1 and CDR2: LGHDT, YNNKEL (reference sequence). This CDR3 comprises 14 residues. The chain's CDR3 is CASSQNLAGATQYF. CDR3 nucleotide sequence: TGTGCCAGCAGCCAAAATCTAGCGGGGGCCACCCAGTACTTC.

The chain has TRBV4-2 and TRBJ2-5, with TRBD1 matching 7 bases. V shed 0 bases, J shed 5 bases, and the junction held 6 bases outside the gene matches. The length of the CDR3 is 15 residues. Germline V gene data show CDR1 as LGHNA and CDR2 as YNFKEQ. The CDR3 bases are TGTGCCAGCAGCCAAGAAGGGGGCGACAGGGAGACCCAGTACTTC. It codes for CASSQEGGDRETQYF.

The gene calls are TRBV15 and TRBJ2-7; D possibly corresponds to TRBD1 (6 bases). Germline V lookup: CDR1 LNHNV, CDR2 YYDKDF (reference sequence). The CDR3 is 15 amino acids. V lost 1 base to trimming and J lost 4 bases, with 14 bases between them. The CDR3 bases are TGTGCCACCAGCAGAGGACAGGAGGTTTCTTACGAGCAGTACTTC. It translates to CATSRGQEVSYEQYF.

V and J are TRBV2 and TRBJ2-7, with 10 bases matching TRBD2. Trimming cost V 6 bases and J 6 bases; bases outside gene matches: 11. The germline CDR1 and CDR2 sequences are SNHLY and FYNNEI. The CDR3 extends over 15 amino acids. CDR3 sequence (DNA): TGTGCCAGCAGGATTCTAGCGGGGGAGTCTAGCGAGCAGTACTTC. It specifies CASRILAGESSEQYF.